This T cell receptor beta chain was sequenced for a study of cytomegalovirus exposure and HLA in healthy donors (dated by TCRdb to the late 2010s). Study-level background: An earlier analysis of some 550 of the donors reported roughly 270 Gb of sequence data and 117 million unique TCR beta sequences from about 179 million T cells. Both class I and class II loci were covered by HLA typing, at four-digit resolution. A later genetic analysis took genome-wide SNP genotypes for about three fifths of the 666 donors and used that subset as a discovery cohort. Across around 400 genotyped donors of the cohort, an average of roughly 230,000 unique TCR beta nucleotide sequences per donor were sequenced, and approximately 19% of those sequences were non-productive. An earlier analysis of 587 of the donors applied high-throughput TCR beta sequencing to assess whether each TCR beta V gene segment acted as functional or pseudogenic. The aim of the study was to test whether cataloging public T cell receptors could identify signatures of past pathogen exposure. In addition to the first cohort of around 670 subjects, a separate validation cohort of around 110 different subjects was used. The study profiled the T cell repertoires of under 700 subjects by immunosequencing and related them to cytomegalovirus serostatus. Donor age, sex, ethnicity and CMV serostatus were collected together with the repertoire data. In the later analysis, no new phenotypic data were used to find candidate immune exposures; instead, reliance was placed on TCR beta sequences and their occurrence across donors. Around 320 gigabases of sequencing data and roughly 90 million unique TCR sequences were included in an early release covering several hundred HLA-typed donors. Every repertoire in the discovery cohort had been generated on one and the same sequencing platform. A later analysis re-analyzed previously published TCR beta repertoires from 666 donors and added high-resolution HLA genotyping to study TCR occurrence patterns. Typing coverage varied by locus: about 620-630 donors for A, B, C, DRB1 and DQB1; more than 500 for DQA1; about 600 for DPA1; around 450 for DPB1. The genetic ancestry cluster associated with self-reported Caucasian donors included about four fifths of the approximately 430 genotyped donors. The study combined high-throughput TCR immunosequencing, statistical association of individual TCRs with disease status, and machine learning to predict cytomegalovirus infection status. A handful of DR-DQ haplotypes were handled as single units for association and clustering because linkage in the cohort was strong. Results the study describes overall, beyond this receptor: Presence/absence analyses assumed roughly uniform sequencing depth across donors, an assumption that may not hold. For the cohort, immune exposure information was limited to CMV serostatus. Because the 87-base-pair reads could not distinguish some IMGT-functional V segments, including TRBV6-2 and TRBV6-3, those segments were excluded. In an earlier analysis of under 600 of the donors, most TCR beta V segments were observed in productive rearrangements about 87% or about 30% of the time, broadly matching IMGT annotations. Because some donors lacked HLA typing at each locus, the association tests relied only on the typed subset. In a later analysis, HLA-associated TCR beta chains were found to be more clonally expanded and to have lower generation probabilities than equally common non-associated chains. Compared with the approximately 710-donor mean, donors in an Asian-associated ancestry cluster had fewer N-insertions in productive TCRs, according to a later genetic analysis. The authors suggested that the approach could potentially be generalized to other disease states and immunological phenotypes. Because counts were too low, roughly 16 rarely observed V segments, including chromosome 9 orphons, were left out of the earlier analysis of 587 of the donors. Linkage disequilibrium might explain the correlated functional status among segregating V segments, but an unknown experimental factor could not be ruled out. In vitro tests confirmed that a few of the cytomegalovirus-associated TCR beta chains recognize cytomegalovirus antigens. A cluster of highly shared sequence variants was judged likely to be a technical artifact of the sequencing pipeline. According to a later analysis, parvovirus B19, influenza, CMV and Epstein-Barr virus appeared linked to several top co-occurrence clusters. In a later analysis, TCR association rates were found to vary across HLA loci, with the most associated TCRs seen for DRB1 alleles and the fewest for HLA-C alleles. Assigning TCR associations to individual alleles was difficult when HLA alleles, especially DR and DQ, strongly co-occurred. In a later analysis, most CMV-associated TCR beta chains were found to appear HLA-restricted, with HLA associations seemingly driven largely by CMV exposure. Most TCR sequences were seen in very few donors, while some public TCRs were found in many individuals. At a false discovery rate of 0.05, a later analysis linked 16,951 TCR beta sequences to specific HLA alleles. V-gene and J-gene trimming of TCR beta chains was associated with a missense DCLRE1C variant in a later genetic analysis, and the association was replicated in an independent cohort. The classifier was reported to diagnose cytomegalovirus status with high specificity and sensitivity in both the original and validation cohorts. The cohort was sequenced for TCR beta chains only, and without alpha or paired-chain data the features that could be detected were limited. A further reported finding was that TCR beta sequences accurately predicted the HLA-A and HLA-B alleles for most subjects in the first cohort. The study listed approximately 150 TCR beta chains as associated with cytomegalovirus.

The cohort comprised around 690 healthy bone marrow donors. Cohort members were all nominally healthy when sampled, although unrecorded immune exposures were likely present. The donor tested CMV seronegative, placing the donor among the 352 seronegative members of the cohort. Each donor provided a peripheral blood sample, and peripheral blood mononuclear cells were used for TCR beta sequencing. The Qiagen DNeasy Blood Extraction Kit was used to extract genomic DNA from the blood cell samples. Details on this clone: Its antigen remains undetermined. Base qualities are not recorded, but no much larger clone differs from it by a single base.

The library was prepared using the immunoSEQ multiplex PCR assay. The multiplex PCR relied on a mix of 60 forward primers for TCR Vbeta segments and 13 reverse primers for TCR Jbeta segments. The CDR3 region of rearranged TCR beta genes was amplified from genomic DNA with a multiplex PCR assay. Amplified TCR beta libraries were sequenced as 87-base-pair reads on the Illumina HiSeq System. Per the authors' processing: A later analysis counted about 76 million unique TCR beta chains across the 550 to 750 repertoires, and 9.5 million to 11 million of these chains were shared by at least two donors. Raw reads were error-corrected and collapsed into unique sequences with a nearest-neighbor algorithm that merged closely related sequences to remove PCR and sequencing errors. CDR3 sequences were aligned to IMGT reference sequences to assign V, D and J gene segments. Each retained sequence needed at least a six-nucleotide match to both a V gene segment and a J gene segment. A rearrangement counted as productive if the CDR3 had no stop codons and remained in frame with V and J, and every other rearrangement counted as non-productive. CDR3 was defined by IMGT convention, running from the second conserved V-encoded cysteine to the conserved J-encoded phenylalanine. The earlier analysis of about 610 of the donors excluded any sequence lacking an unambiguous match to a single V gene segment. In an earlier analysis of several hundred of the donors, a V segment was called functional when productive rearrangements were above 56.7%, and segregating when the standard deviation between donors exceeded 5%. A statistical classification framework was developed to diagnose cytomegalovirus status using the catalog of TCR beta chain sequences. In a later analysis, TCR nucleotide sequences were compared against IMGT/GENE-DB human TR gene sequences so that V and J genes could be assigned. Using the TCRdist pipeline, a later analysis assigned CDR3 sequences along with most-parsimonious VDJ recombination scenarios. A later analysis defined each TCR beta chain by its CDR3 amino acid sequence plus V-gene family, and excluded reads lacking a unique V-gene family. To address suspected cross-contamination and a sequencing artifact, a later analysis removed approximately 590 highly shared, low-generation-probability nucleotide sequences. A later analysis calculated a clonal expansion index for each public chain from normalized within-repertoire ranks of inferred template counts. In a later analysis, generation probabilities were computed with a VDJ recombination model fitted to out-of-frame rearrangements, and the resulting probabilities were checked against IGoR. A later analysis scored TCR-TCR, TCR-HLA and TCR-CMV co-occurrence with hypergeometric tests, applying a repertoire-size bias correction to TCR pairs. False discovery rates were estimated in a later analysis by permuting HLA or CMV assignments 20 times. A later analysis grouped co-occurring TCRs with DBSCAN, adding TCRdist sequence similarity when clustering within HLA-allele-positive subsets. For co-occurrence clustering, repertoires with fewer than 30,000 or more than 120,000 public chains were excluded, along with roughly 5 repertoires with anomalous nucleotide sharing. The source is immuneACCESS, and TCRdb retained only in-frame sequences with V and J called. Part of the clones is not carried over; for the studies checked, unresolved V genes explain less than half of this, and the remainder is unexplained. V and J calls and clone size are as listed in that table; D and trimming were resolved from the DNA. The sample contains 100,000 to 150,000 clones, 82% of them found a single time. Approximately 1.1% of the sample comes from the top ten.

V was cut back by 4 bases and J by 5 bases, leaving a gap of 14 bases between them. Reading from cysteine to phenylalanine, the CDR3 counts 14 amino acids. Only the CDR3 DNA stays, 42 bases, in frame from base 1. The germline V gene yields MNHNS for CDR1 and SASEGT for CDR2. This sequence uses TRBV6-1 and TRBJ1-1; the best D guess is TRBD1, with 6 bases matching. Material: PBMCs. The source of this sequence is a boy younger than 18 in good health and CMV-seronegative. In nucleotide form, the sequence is TGTGCCAGCAGTGTACCGGACAGATCAACTGAAGCTTTCTTT. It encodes CASSVPDRSTEAFF.